This entry lists 30 T cell receptor beta chains sequenced from one sample in a study of blood T cells in healthy people across ages. Combining a sample-barcoded 5' primer with a J-beta primer mix, a second PCR ran for 7 to 11 cycles. TCRdb ran MiXCR on the 5' RACE reads and lists one entry per CDR3 protein. The sample includes 800,000 or so distinct CDR3 sequences, roughly 25% of them seen just once. This sample was shared with a second study, whose subject was T cells of mothers and their children.

The source material was blood. These receptor sequences come from a boy between 10 and 17 years old in good health.

This clonotype was picked up a small number of times. The J gene is TRBJ1-1, the V gene TRBV10-3, with D possibly being TRBD1 (6 bases). The V end lost 0 bases, the J end lost 3 bases, and 8 bases lay between the germline ends. Germline CDR1 and CDR2: ENHRY and SYGVKD. CDR3 length: 14 amino acids. Written as DNA, the CDR3 is TGTGCCATCAGTGAGTCGCAGGGGCACACTGAAGCTTTCTTT. This translates into CAISESQGHTEAFF.

This chain connects TRBV29-1 to TRBJ2-1; D unclear. V was clipped by 7 bases and J by 4 bases, with 11 bases between them. Germline lookup yields CDR1 SQVTM and CDR2 ANQGSEA. The CDR3 has 12 amino acids. The CDR3 bases are TGCAGCGGACGAGAGCAGTACAATGAGCAGTTCTTC. Protein: CSGREQYNEQFF.

This clonotype has only a few counts. J is TRBJ1-1 and V is TRBV12-3 or TRBV12-4, with TRBD1 as a possible D gene (6 bases). The CDR3 is 13 residues long. Between the trimmed V and J ends, which lost 5 bases and 7 bases, there was a span of 14 bases. The CDR3 DNA reads as TGTGCCAGCAGTCAGGGGAGCGGTGGTGAAGCTTTCTTT. This encodes CASSQGSGGEAFF.

The chain has TRBV7-2 and TRBJ2-1; D not resolved. V dropped 3 bases and J dropped 0 bases, with 9 bases sitting between them. The CDR3 length is 15 residues. Per the germline V gene, CDR1 is SGHTA and CDR2 is FQGNSA. CDR3 residues: CASSFDVSSYNEQFF. The CDR3 region has the DNA TGTGCCAGCAGCTTTGATGTGAGCTCCTACAATGAGCAGTTCTTC.

This clonotype was seen more than once but under ten times. This rearrangement joins TRBV15 to TRBJ2-6; D unclear. Trimming removed 3 bases from V and 0 bases from J, with 9 bases in between. CDR3 length equals 16 residues. Germline V gives CDR1 LNHNV, CDR2 YYDKDF (reference sequence). The CDR3 DNA reads TGTGCCACCAGCAGGGCCCGGAGCTCTGGGGCCAACGTCCTGACTTTC. Translation gives CATSRARSSGANVLTF. Drawing the rest from reference TRBV15 and TRBJ2-6, the complete variable domain is DAMVIQNPRYQVTQFGKPVTLSCSQTLNHNVMYWYQQKSSQAPKLLFHYYDKDFNNEADTPDNFQSRRPNTSFCFLDIRSPGLGDTAMYLCATSRARSSGANVLTFGAGSRLTVL.

The chain is built from TRBV6-2 or TRBV6-3 and TRBJ2-7; perhaps TRBD1 as D (5 bases). The end of the DNA aligns better with TRBJ2-5, so the J call may be wrong. This CDR3 region has 13 residues. Germline CDR1 and CDR2: MNHEY and SVGEGT. CDR3 amino acids: CASGAARRGTQYF. The CDR3 bases are TGTGCCAGCGGGGCGGCTAGACGCGGGACCCAGTACTTC.

There are a few counts of this clonotype. The V call is TRBV20-1, the J call TRBJ1-2; D gene unclear. Germline-derived CDR1 and CDR2 are DFQATT and SNEGSKA (reference sequence). V dropped 5 bases and J dropped 4 bases, with 5 bases sitting between them. The CDR3 contains 10 residues. The CDR3: CSAYSYGYTF. In DNA form, the CDR3 reads TGCAGTGCTTATAGCTATGGCTACACCTTC.

This sequence joins TRBV7-8 and TRBJ2-7, with 7 bases aligning to TRBD1. This CDR3 has 14 amino acids. J gave up 3 bases and V 7 bases, and 9 bases lay outside the gene matches. From germline, CDR1 is SGHVS and CDR2 FQNEAQ. CDR3 sequence: CASIGRGRGYEQYF. The CDR3 DNA sequence: TGTGCCAGCATTGGCAGGGGGAGAGGCTACGAGCAGTACTTC.

J is TRBJ1-3 and V is TRBV12-3 or TRBV12-4, with D perhaps matching TRBD1 (5 bases). CDR3 length: 17 residues. V lost 4 bases, J lost 2 bases, and 18 bases lay in between. CDR3: CASSWDLLSMAGNTIYF. CDR3 DNA: TGTGCCAGCAGTTGGGACCTTTTATCAATGGCTGGAAACACCATATATTTT.

The CDR3 DNA reads TGTGCCAGCAGCGACCGGGACAGGGCTCACAATGAGCAGTTCTTC. Translating it yields CASSDRDRAHNEQFF. This chain links TRBV7-9 with TRBJ2-1; 9 bases are a match to TRBD1. Germline V gives CDR1 SEHNR, CDR2 FQNEAQ (reference sequence). The CDR3 covers 15 residues. V was pared by 5 bases and J by 5 bases, with 7 bases of the junction left unmatched.

A few counts support this clonotype. The gene calls are TRBV7-3 and TRBJ2-7, with D possibly being TRBD1 (6 bases). V lost 1 base and J 4 bases, leaving 11 bases between the germline ends. The CDR3 is 14 amino acids. Germline V gene lookup returns CDR1 SGHTA and CDR2 FQGTGA. CDR3 protein: CASSLNPGTYEQYF. DNA of the CDR3: TGTGCCAGCAGCTTAAATCCCGGGACATACGAGCAGTACTTC. The variable domain in full, completed from reference TRBV7-3 and TRBJ2-7, reads GAGVSQTPSNKVTEKGKYVELRCDPISGHTALYWYRQSLGQGPEFLIYFQGTGAADDSGLPNDRFFAVRPEGSVSTLKIQRTERGDSAVYLCASSLNPGTYEQYFGPGTRLTVT.

The chain links TRBV15 to TRBJ2-1, with 10 bases aligning to TRBD2. Losses at the gene ends were 1 base for V and 0 bases for J; bases not matched to a gene: 9. CDR3 size: 19 residues. In germline, CDR1 is LNHNV, CDR2 YYDKDF (reference sequence). CDR3 amino acids: CATSRGSHGLAVSYNEQFF. CDR3 coding DNA: TGTGCCACCAGCAGAGGAAGTCACGGACTAGCGGTCTCCTACAATGAGCAGTTCTTC.

This clonotype was recorded many times. This CDR3 is CASSGTRFSYEQYF. CDR3 coding DNA: TGTGCCAGCAGCGGCACTAGATTCTCCTACGAGCAGTACTTC. The chain has TRBV9 and TRBJ2-7, with D perhaps matching TRBD2 (5 bases). Trimming shortened V by 3 bases and J by 0 bases, and 10 bases separated the two germline ends. Germline loops: CDR1 SGDLS, CDR2 YYNGEE. The CDR3 is made up of 14 amino acids.

The gene calls are TRBV4-3 and TRBJ2-5; 7 nucleotides match TRBD2. The DNA end favors TRBJ2-7, so the J call may be wrong. Germline loops: CDR1 LGHNA, CDR2 YSLEER. The length of the CDR3 is 14 residues. The CDR3 sequence is CASSQAREQYEQYF. CDR3 in DNA: TGCGCCAGCAGCCAAGCGCGGGAGCAATACGAGCAGTACTTC.

In its sample, this clonotype was seen a few times. The chain links TRBV14 to TRBJ2-2; the D gene could be TRBD1 or TRBD2 (5 bases each). This CDR3 region has 15 residues. V was cut by 4 bases and J by 1 base, with 10 bases left in between. Germline CDR1 SGHDN, CDR2 FVKESK. The CDR3, as DNA: TGTGCCAGCAGCCCGGGACGGCAGAACACCGGGGAGCTGTTTTTT. It specifies CASSPGRQNTGELFF.

The chain couples TRBV6-5 to TRBJ1-6, with a possible D match to TRBD1 (5 bases). Between the trimmed V and J ends, which lost 0 bases and 7 bases, there was a span of 13 bases. CDR3 length: 16 residues. The germline V gene has CDR1 MNHEY and CDR2 SVGAGI. The CDR3 region has the DNA TGTGCCAGCAGTTACTCGTCAGGGTCCAGAAATTCACCCCTCCACTTT. Its protein product is CASSYSSGSRNSPLHF.

CDR3 region: CASSRRTGGVSETQYF. The CDR3 nucleotides read TGTGCCAGCAGCCGGCGGACAGGGGGCGTGTCAGAGACCCAGTACTTC. The gene calls are TRBV3-1 and TRBJ2-5; TRBD1 agrees at 11 bases. The V and J ends lost 4 bases and 4 bases, in that order; junction bases with no gene match: 8. This CDR3 has 16 residues. Germline V gene lookup returns CDR1 LGHDT and CDR2 YNNKEL (reference sequence).

In its sample, this clonotype was seen a few times. The V gene is TRBV20-1, the J gene TRBJ2-5, with D uncertain. This CDR3 comprises 11 residues. Germline CDR1 and CDR2: DFQATT and SNEGSKA (reference sequence). In DNA, the CDR3 is TGCAGCGCTGCCCCGCAAGAGACCCAGTACTTC. This gives the protein CSAAPQETQYF.

This clonotype came up a few times. CDR3 coding DNA: TGCGCCAGCAGGCCAAGGGCCGGGGGGCTTGAGCAGTTCTTC. Translating it yields CASRPRAGGLEQFF. J is TRBJ2-1 and V is TRBV4-1, with a possible D match to TRBD2 (7 bases). The germline V and J ends were trimmed by 6 bases and 9 bases, with 18 bases remaining between them. The germline gives CDR1 MGHRA, CDR2 YSYEKL. This CDR3 spans 14 amino acids.

This chain's CDR3 is CSARVALTSGRGYEQYF. In DNA, the CDR3 is TGCAGTGCTAGAGTCGCCCTCACTAGCGGGAGAGGCTACGAGCAGTACTTC. The V and J genes are TRBV20-1 and TRBJ2-7; 11 bases align to TRBD2. Trimming cost V 1 base and J 3 bases; bases outside gene matches: 11. The CDR3 has 17 amino acids. Germline loops: CDR1 DFQATT, CDR2 SNEGSKA (reference sequence).

The rearrangement joins TRBV13 to TRBJ2-5, with D maybe TRBD2 (6 bases). Gene TRBJ2-1 matches the end of the DNA better, so the J call may be wrong. The CDR3 spans 17 residues. Germline loops: CDR1 PRHDT, CDR2 FYEKMQ (reference sequence). CDR3 in amino acids: CASSDRDLAGGYNEQFF. The CDR3, as DNA: TGTGCCAGCAGCGACCGGGACTTAGCTGGGGGCTACAATGAGCAGTTCTTC.

This clonotype came up a few times. V is TRBV4-3 and J is TRBJ2-1; D is ambiguous. V lost 0 bases, J lost 7 bases, and 7 bases lay in between. CDR3 length: 13 residues. Germline V gene sequence: CDR1 LGHNA, CDR2 YSLEER. DNA for the CDR3: TGCGCCAGCAGCCAAGACGTAGTGAATGAGCAGTTCTTC. Its translation: CASSQDVVNEQFF.

The V call is TRBV28, the J call TRBJ2-1; TRBD2 agrees at 14 bases. The ends lost 7 bases at V and 6 bases at J; junction bases unmatched: 11. The germline V gene encodes CDR1 MDHEN and CDR2 SYDVKM. The CDR3 sequence is 17 residues long. CDR3 bases: TGTGCCAGCACCCTGAGGCTCGGGACTAGCGGGAGCAATGAGCAGTTCTTC. Its translation: CASTLRLGTSGSNEQFF.

The chain links TRBV4-3 to TRBJ1-4; 9 bases fit TRBD1. Unmatched junction bases numbered 9, after V lost 3 bases and J lost 7 bases. Germline lookup yields CDR1 LGHNA and CDR2 YSLEER. The CDR3 contains 16 residues. CDR3 nucleotide sequence: TGCGCCAGCAGCCAGGACGGACAGGGGAATAGTGAAAAACTGTTTTTT. Translating it yields CASSQDGQGNSEKLFF.

A few counts support this clonotype. The rearrangement links TRBV7-8 to TRBJ2-5; 9 bases match TRBD1. The end of the DNA is better explained by TRBJ2-1, so the J call may be wrong. Germline V gene data show CDR1 as SGHVS and CDR2 as FQNEAQ. The CDR3 sequence is 15 residues long. The CDR3 coding sequence is TGTGCCAGCAGCTTTTGGGGACAGGGCAGAAATGAGCAGTTCTTC. Amino acid sequence: CASSFWGQGRNEQFF.

V and J are TRBV10-3 and TRBJ1-2; weak D call: TRBD1 (6 bases). This CDR3 has 14 residues. The V end lost 1 base, the J end lost 3 bases, and 9 bases lay between the germline ends. Germline-derived CDR1 and CDR2 are ENHRY and SYGVKD. This CDR3 is CAISEFPGDYGYTF. The CDR3 nucleotides are TGTGCCATCAGTGAGTTTCCAGGGGACTATGGCTACACCTTC.

The CDR3 sequence is CASSRDREGYGYTF. The CDR3 bases are TGTGCCAGCAGTCGGGACAGGGAGGGCTATGGCTACACCTTC. The V call is TRBV7-9, the J call TRBJ1-2, with TRBD1 matching 9 bases. The J segment lost 4 bases and the V segment lost 6 bases, leaving 6 bases of the junction unmatched. The CDR3 is 14 amino acids. Germline V gives CDR1 SEHNR, CDR2 FQNEAQ (reference sequence). Full variable domain (rest looked up from reference TRBV7-9 and TRBJ1-2): DTGVSQNPRHKITKRGQNVTFRCDPISEHNRLYWYRQTLGQGPEFLTYFQNEAQLEKSRLLSDRFSAERPKGSFSTLEIQRTEQGDSAMYLCASSRDREGYGYTFGSGTRLTVV.

This clonotype has a handful of counts. The chain joins TRBV2 to TRBJ2-7, with D unclear. Germline CDR1 SNHLY, CDR2 FYNNEI. V gave up 4 bases and J gave up 12 bases, with 13 bases separating them. CDR3 size: 11 residues. The CDR3 DNA reads as TGTGCCAGCAGTGTTGACCGACTTACGTACTTC. Translation: CASSVDRLTYF.

The rearrangement links TRBV5-1 to TRBJ1-5; weak D call: TRBD1 (6 bases). The CDR3 has 16 amino acids. Trimming removed 0 bases from V and 1 base from J, with 11 bases in between. Germline values: CDR1 SGHRS, CDR2 YFSETQ. CDR3 in amino acids: CASSLEGVNSNQPQHF. For the CDR3, the DNA is TGCGCCAGCAGCTTGGAGGGGGTTAACAGCAATCAGCCCCAGCATTTT.

The chain couples TRBV6-6 to TRBJ1-2; no reliable D call. The CDR3 sequence is 13 residues long. Deletions cut 7 bases from V and 8 bases from J, with 17 bases between. Germline values: CDR1 MNHNY, CDR2 SVGAGI (reference sequence). The CDR3 bases are TGTGCCAGCAATTCTGCGGCTTACGGGGGCTACACCTTC. It codes for CASNSAAYGGYTF.